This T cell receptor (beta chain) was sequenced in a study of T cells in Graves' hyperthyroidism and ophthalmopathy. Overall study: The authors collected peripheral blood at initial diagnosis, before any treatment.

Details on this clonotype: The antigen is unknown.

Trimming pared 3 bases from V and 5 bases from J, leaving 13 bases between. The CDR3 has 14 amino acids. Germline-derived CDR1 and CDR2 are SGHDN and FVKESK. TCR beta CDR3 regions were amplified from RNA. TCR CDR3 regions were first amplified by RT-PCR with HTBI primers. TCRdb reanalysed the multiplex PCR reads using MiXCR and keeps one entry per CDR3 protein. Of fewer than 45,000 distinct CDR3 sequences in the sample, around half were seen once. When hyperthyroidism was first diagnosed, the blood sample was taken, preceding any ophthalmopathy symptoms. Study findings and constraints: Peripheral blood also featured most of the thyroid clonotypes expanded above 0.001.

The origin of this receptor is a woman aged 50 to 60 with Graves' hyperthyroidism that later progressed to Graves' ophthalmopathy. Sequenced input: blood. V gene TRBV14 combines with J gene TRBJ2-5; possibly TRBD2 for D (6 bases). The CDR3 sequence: CASSHPRLAETQYF. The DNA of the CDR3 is TGTGCCAGCAGCCACCCAAGGCTAGCGGAGACCCAGTACTTC.